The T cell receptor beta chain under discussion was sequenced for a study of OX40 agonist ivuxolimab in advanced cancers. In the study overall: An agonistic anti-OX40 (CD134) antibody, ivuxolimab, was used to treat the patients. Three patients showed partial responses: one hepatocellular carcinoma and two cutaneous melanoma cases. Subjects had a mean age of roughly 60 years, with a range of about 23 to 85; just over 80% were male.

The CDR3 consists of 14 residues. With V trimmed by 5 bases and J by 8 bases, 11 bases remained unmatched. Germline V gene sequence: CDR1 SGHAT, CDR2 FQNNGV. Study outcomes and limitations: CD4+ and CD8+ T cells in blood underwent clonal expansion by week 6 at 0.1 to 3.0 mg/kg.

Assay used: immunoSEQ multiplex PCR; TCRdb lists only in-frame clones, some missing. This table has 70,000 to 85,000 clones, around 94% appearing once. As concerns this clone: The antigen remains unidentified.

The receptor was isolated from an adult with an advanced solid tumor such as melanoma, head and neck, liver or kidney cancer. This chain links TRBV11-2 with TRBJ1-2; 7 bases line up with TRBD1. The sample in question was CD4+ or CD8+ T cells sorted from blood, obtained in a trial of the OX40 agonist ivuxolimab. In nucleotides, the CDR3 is TGTGCCAGCAGCCTCCAACAGGGGCCGGAGGGCTACACCTTC. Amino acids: CASSLQQGPEGYTF.